This passage covers 26 T cell receptor beta chains from one sample sequenced in a study of CD8+ T cells in alopecia areata. Following extraction, RNA underwent reverse transcription to cDNA, which served as the sequencing template. Sequencing was performed with immunoSEQ multiplex PCR; in TCRdb, only in-frame clones are kept and a portion is missing. Seen here are around 270,000 clones, 58% observed once, and the top ten hold roughly 1.8%. Documented treatment: oral pan-JAK inhibitor, 5-10 mg twice daily. The sequencing used CD4+ T cells sorted from blood, collected at week 24, from a patient treated with tofacitinib. All receptors come from a human donor with alopecia areata.

This sequence joins TRBV2 and TRBJ2-5; no clear D gene. The CDR3 is 12 amino acids. The V end was cut by 1 base, the J end by 0 bases, with 0 bases between. Germline V gives CDR1 SNHLY, CDR2 FYNNEI. As DNA, the CDR3 is TGTGCCAGCAGTGAAGACCAAGAGACCCAGTACTTC. It encodes CASSEDQETQYF.

This chain uses TRBV29-1 with TRBJ2-1; TRBD2 matches at 11 bases. The CDR3 loop spans 13 amino acids. Germline CDR1 reads SQVTM; CDR2 reads ANQGSEA. V shed 4 bases and J 10 bases; nucleotides not matched to a gene: 6. The CDR3 is CSVVGGLADEQFF. The DNA for the CDR3 is TGCAGCGTTGTTGGGGGACTAGCGGACGAGCAGTTCTTC.

The J gene is TRBJ2-4, the V gene TRBV12-5; D possibly matches TRBD1 or TRBD2 (5 bases each). This CDR3 contains 10 residues. The V end lost 6 bases, the J end lost 8 bases, and 5 bases lay between the germline ends. Germline loops: CDR1 LGHNT, CDR2 FRNRAP. CDR3: CASGGDIQYF. CDR3 nucleotide sequence: TGTGCTAGTGGGGGGGACATTCAGTACTTC.

The chain uses TRBV9 and TRBJ2-7; D perhaps matches TRBD2 (5 bases). This CDR3 is 16 amino acids long. Per the germline V gene, CDR1 is SGDLS and CDR2 is YYNGEE. V was trimmed by 3 bases and J by 2 bases, leaving 18 bases between them. The CDR3, as DNA: TGTGCCAGCAGCGGAATGAGGGCTAGTTCCCCCTACGAGCAGTACTTC. This translates into CASSGMRASSPYEQYF.

On this clone: Germline is not matched at one junction end, which may reflect a read error. V gene TRBV7-7 combines with J gene TRBJ2-4; tentative D call: TRBD1 (6 bases). The CDR3 spans 13 residues. In germline, CDR1 is SSHAT, CDR2 FNYEAQ (reference sequence). The CDR3 DNA reads TGTGCTAGCAGCTTAGTACAGGGAGACATTCAGTACTTC. The encoded protein is CASSLVQGDIQYF.

The V call is TRBV11-3, the J call TRBJ2-3; possible D gene TRBD1, 6 bases. CDR3 length equals 15 residues. Trimming pared 0 bases from V and 7 bases from J, leaving 14 bases between. Germline loops: CDR1 SGHNT, CDR2 YENEEA. The CDR3 protein is CASSLDSTGSYTQYF. CDR3 in DNA: TGTGCCAGCAGCTTAGATTCCACAGGGTCCTATACGCAGTATTTT.

The V and J genes are TRBV11-2 and TRBJ2-3, with 8 bases fitting TRBD2. The CDR3 runs 15 residues. The germline gives CDR1 SGHAT, CDR2 FQNNGV. The ends lost 0 bases at V and 7 bases at J; junction bases unmatched: 6. The CDR3 DNA is TGTGCCAGCAGCTTAGAACTAGCGGTGGGGCATACGCAGTATTTT. This encodes CASSLELAVGHTQYF.

This sequence joins TRBV2 and TRBJ2-5, with D hard to call. The V end lost 4 bases, the J end lost 7 bases, and 16 bases lay between the germline ends. Looked up from germline, CDR1 is SNHLY and CDR2 is FYNNEI. The CDR3 totals 14 residues. CDR3 residues: CASSVDPHLGTQYF. The DNA of the CDR3 is TGTGCCAGCAGTGTTGATCCGCACCTCGGGACCCAGTACTTC.

J is TRBJ2-5 and V is TRBV2; D is uncertain. CDR3 length: 10 residues. V lost 8 bases, J lost 1 base, and 2 bases lay in between. The V gene's germline CDR1 is SNHLY and CDR2 FYNNEI. CDR3 sequence (DNA): TGTGCCAGCGGCCAAGAGACCCAGTACTTC. Residues: CASGQETQYF. The full variable domain, in which reference TRBV2 and TRBJ2-5 provide the parts outside the CDR3, is EPEVTQTPSHQVTQMGQEVILRCVPISNHLYFYWYRQILGQKVEFLVSFYNNEISEKSEIFDDQFSVERPDGSNFTLKIRSTKLEDSAMYFCASGQETQYFGPGTRLLVL.

This clone was found a few times. The chain is built from TRBV7-2 and TRBJ2-3; D is possibly TRBD2 (6 bases). Germline values: CDR1 SGHTA, CDR2 FQGNSA. The CDR3 is 16 amino acids. Trimming removed 1 base from V and 3 bases from J, with 14 bases in between. The CDR3 spells CASSLGSPSDTDTQYF. CDR3 nucleotide sequence: TGTGCCAGCAGCTTAGGGAGCCCTAGCGATACAGATACGCAGTATTTT.

The chain carries TRBV5-1 and TRBJ1-1; TRBD1 aligns across 10 bases. J gave up 0 bases and V 0 bases, and 14 bases lay outside the gene matches. CDR1 is SGHRS and CDR2 is YFSETQ in the germline V gene. CDR3 size: 20 residues. CDR3 in DNA: TGCGCCAGCAGCTTGGAGGGACAGGGGTCGTCCTCCGGGATGAACACTGAAGCTTTCTTT. Protein: CASSLEGQGSSSGMNTEAFF.

This clone was found a few times. The chain couples TRBV19 to TRBJ1-1; unclear D gene. Looked up from germline, CDR1 is LNHDA and CDR2 is SQIVND (reference sequence). This CDR3 contains 15 residues. V lost 6 bases to trimming and J lost 1 base, with 15 bases between them. The chain's CDR3 is CASRFTSRWNTEAFF. DNA of the CDR3: TGTGCCAGTAGATTTACCTCCCGGTGGAACACTGAAGCTTTCTTT. The full variable domain, completed using reference TRBV19 and TRBJ1-1, is DGGITQSPKYLFRKEGQNVTLSCEQNLNHDAMYWYRQDPGQGLRLIYYSQIVNDFQKGDIAEGYSVSREKKESFPLTVTSAQKNPTAFYLCASRFTSRWNTEAFFGQGTRLTVV.

CDR3 DNA: TGCAGCGACCGGACAGGGCCGTCGGTTGAGTCCGAGCAGTACTTC. This gives the protein CSDRTGPSVESEQYF. The rearrangement joins TRBV29-1 to TRBJ2-7, with 8 nucleotides matching TRBD1. The CDR3 has 15 residues. Trimming took 7 bases from V and 6 from J; bases not matched to a gene: 17. CDR1 is SQVTM and CDR2 is ANQGSEA in the germline V gene.

V gene TRBV2 combines with J gene TRBJ1-5, with D hard to call. This CDR3 has 13 amino acids. Trimming took off 6 bases at V and 4 bases at J, with 10 bases between the two ends. CDR1 is SNHLY and CDR2 is FYNNEI in the germline V gene. The CDR3 coding sequence is TGTGCCAGCAGCCCGCAGAGTAATCAGCCCCAGCATTTT. Protein product: CASSPQSNQPQHF.

The rearrangement joins TRBV19 to TRBJ2-5; 11 nucleotides align to TRBD2. CDR3 size: 16 residues. CDR1 is LNHDA, CDR2 SQIVND, per germline (reference sequence). V lost 4 bases to trimming and J lost 2 bases; unmatched junction nucleotides: 6. The CDR3 loop is CASSRLAGGGQETQYF. The CDR3 bases are TGTGCCAGTAGTAGGCTAGCGGGGGGCGGTCAAGAGACCCAGTACTTC.

The J gene is TRBJ1-2, the V gene TRBV23-1; 7 positions agree with TRBD1. TRBV23-1 is an ORF; its function is uncertain. CDR3 length equals 14 residues. V lost 1 base and J lost 7; bases outside the gene matches: 6. The CDR3 bases are TGCGCCAGCAGTCAATGGAGGACAGGCATTGGCTACACCTTC. Translated: CASSQWRTGIGYTF.

This clone turned up a few times. The rearrangement uses TRBV19 and TRBJ1-1; no definite D call. V lost 6 bases, J lost 5 bases, and 13 bases lay in between. CDR1 is LNHDA and CDR2 is SQIVND in the germline V gene (reference sequence). The CDR3 is 13 residues long. The CDR3 is CASRLESGTEAFF. CDR3 bases: TGTGCCAGTAGGTTAGAATCGGGAACTGAAGCTTTCTTT.

The gene calls are TRBV18 and TRBJ1-2; no clear D gene. The CDR3 is made up of 14 amino acids. Per germline, CDR1 KGHSH and CDR2 LQKENI. V was clipped by 0 bases and J by 2 bases, with 7 bases between them. CDR3 DNA sequence: TGTGCCAGCTCACCACCGGTGACAAACTATGGCTACACCTTC. This gives the protein CASSPPVTNYGYTF.

This clone was counted between two and nine times. The chain uses TRBV7-2 and TRBJ2-5, with D possibly being TRBD2 (6 bases). The CDR3 is made up of 15 amino acids. Germline assignment: CDR1 SGHTA and CDR2 FQGNSA. Between the trimmed V and J ends, which lost 5 bases and 5 bases, there was a span of 18 bases. The CDR3 DNA reads as TGTGCCAGCAGCCCATCGCCTACTAGCTCTGAGACCCAGTACTTC. Encoded protein: CASSPSPTSSETQYF.

The chain employs TRBV7-9 and TRBJ1-2; TRBD1 matches at 9 bases. Germline-derived CDR1 and CDR2 are SEHNR and FQNEAQ (reference sequence). This CDR3 comprises 13 residues. J lost 5 bases, V lost 5 bases, and 3 bases had no gene match. The CDR3 spells CASSPQGAYGYTF. The CDR3 DNA reads as TGTGCCAGCAGCCCACAGGGGGCTTATGGCTACACCTTC. Full variable domain (remainder filled in from reference TRBV7-9 and TRBJ1-2): DTGVSQNPRHKITKRGQNVTFRCDPISEHNRLYWYRQTLGQGPEFLTYFQNEAQLEKSRLLSDRFSAERPKGSFSTLEIQRTEQGDSAMYLCASSPQGAYGYTFGSGTRLTVV.

The CDR3 DNA follows: TGTGCCTGGAGTGTAAGGCGATGGTCCTACGAGCAGTACTTC. Amino acids: CAWSVRRWSYEQYF. The rearrangement uses TRBV30 and TRBJ2-7; D not resolved. This CDR3 has 14 amino acids. CDR1 is GTSNPN, CDR2 SVGIG, per germline (reference sequence). With 0 bases removed from V and 1 base from J, the gap between germline ends came to 10 bases. Combining the CDR3 with reference TRBV30 and TRBJ2-7 gives the whole variable domain SQTIHQWPATLVQPVGSPLSLECTVEGTSNPNLYWYRQAAGRGLQLLFYSVGIGQISSEVPQNLSASRPQDRQFILSSKKLLLSDSGFYLCAWSVRRWSYEQYFGPGTRLTVT.

This chain connects TRBV30 to TRBJ2-2; maybe TRBD2 (5 bases). V was clipped by 0 bases and J by 5 bases, with 7 bases between them. This CDR3 spans 13 amino acids. Looked up from germline, CDR1 is GTSNPN and CDR2 is SVGIG (reference sequence). CDR3 nucleotides: TGTGCCTGGAGTGTACGGGAAACCGGGGAGCTGTTTTTT. This gives the protein CAWSVRETGELFF.

Only one count was recorded for this clone. V usage is TRBV30 and J usage is TRBJ2-1, with 10 bases fitting TRBD1. V was clipped by 3 bases and J by 6 bases; unmatched bases: 14. CDR1 and CDR2 (germline): GTSNPN, SVGIG (reference sequence). This CDR3 has 17 residues. CDR3 region: CAWRRSAGGQGPNEQFF. The CDR3 DNA reads TGTGCCTGGAGGCGTTCGGCGGGGGGACAGGGGCCCAATGAGCAGTTCTTC.

The chain is built from TRBV5-4 and TRBJ2-7, with D perhaps matching TRBD2 (6 bases). CDR1 and CDR2 from the germline V gene are SGHNT and YYREEE (reference sequence). The CDR3 totals 13 residues. Between the trimmed V and J ends, which lost 9 bases and 6 bases, there was a span of 19 bases. CDR3 protein: CATYEAGNSEQYF. The CDR3 DNA reads TGTGCCACCTACGAGGCGGGGAATAGCGAGCAGTACTTC.

There are a few counts of this clone. The J gene is TRBJ1-2, the V gene TRBV27; D perhaps matches TRBD1 (5 bases). Trimming cost V 5 bases and J 7 bases, with 11 bases left between them. The CDR3 runs 12 residues. CDR1 is MNHEY and CDR2 is SMNVEV in the germline V gene (reference sequence). CDR3 residues: CASSPSGFGYTF. DNA for the CDR3: TGTGCCAGCAGTCCCTCAGGGTTTGGCTACACCTTC.

The chain is built from TRBV7-9 and TRBJ1-5, with D perhaps matching TRBD1 (5 bases). V was clipped by 5 bases and J by 2 bases, with 10 bases between them. The germline V gene has CDR1 SEHNR and CDR2 FQNEAQ (reference sequence). The CDR3 covers 14 residues. The chain's CDR3 is CASSHQGGNQPQHF. CDR3 coding DNA: TGTGCCAGCAGCCATCAGGGAGGCAATCAGCCCCAGCATTTT.